Listed below are T cell receptor beta chains from one sample, sequenced in a study of OX40 agonist ivuxolimab in advanced cancers. Libraries were prepared by immunoSEQ multiplex PCR; TCRdb keeps only in-frame clonotypes and omits some of them. The table has fewer than 50,000 clones, about 80% seen once. Sample: CD4+ or CD8+ T cells sorted from blood, taken in a trial of the OX40 agonist ivuxolimab. The receptors derive from an adult with an advanced solid tumor such as melanoma, head and neck, liver or kidney cancer. CDR3s include the opening cysteine and the closing phenylalanine or tryptophan. Each record gives: J gene, V gene, CDR3 protein.

TRBJ2-1 TRBV27 CASSPRRAINNEQFF
TRBJ2-5 TRBV2 CASKRKRDIQETQYF
TRBJ2-3 TRBV5-1 CASSYWGLAGVDTQYF
TRBJ2-2 TRBV5-1 CASSLDIPGTGELFF
TRBJ2-1 TRBV10-3 CAIREGGNEQFF
TRBJ2-2 TRBV6-5 CASSYPRGLIAGELFF
TRBJ1-2 TRBV5-6 CASSSPQTKNNYGYTF
TRBJ2-2 TRBV30 CAWSDGNTGELFF
TRBJ2-2 TRBV7-2 CASSLTSGSRTGELFF
TRBJ1-5 TRBV28 CASSRTERNQPQHF
TRBJ2-5 TRBV10-1 CASSAMTGLQETQYF
TRBJ1-2 TRBV6-1 CASSESSGGNYGYTF
TRBJ2-2 TRBV18 CASSPPGGPGTGELFF
TRBJ2-5 TRBV5-1 CASSRRDIQETQYF
TRBJ1-2 TRBV28 CASSPSGGLNYGYTF
TRBJ1-5 TRBV4-1 CASSDTGFNQPQHF
TRBJ2-2 TRBV19 CASNNPGDRPGELFF
TRBJ2-7 TRBV6-5 CASRKGTSGTYEQYF
TRBJ1-1 TRBV30 CAWSATLMNTEAFF
TRBJ2-5 TRBV7-6 CASSLAGLAGGETQYF
TRBJ1-1 TRBV27 CASSLGGMNTEAFF
TRBJ2-1 TRBV11-3 CASSPGTSGALSYNEQFF
TRBJ2-7 TRBV11-2 CASSLVGADYEQYF
TRBJ1-1 TRBV7-9 CASSPDGRTEAFF
TRBJ2-2 TRBV7-3 CASSLLAGGNTGELFF
TRBJ2-3 TRBV18 CASSPVQGTDTQYF
TRBJ2-4 TRBV19 CASSRDIEYIQYF
TRBJ2-3 TRBV10-3 CAISESGSRTDTQYF
TRBJ1-3 TRBV2 CASSEFLLGSGNTIYF
TRBJ2-7 TRBV19 CASSMASAYEQYF
TRBJ1-2 TRBV6-1 CASSEYRGYGYTF
TRBJ1-2 TRBV7-9 CASSSPGTGVYGYTF
TRBJ1-1 TRBV10-3 CAITSGGAVNTEAFF
TRBJ1-2 TRBV20-1 CSNSGNYGYTF
TRBJ2-7 TRBV23-1 CASSQRICRTRRSYEQYF
TRBJ1-4 TRBV5-1 CASRVEGASNEKLFF
TRBJ2-1 TRBV5-1 CASSSGGGSYNEQFF
TRBJ1-2 TRBV4-1 CASSQDSPLNYGYTF
TRBJ2-7 TRBV6-5 CASRTGTSALWEQYF
TRBJ2-7 TRBV2 CASSSGVGSYEQYF
TRBJ1-1 TRBV6-5 CASSYLGLNTEAFF
TRBJ2-7 TRBV7-9 CASSKSDRADEQYF
TRBJ1-3 TRBV6-5 CASRSSTISGNTIYF
TRBJ2-2 TRBV5-1 CASSFRDTGELFF
TRBJ2-1 TRBV5-4 CASSGDLAGYNEQFF
TRBJ2-1 TRBV7-6 CASSPTSGRKSSYNEQFF
TRBJ1-1 TRBV5-1 CASRTGGAKGTEAFF
TRBJ2-5 TRBV7-9 CASSPRGGAQETQYF
TRBJ2-1 TRBV4-3 CASSRDRGTYNEQFF
TRBJ2-1 TRBV6-5 CASSYMYEQFF